A selection of T cell receptor beta chains follows, all from one sample in a study of neoadjuvant anti-PD-1 for oral cavity cancer. Profiled with immunoSEQ multiplex PCR; TCRdb holds only in-frame clones, not every one. The table has 8,300 or so clones, around 63% seen once. The sample was PBMCs, taken after nivolumab (anti-PD-1) treatment. These receptor sequences come from a person aged 35-79 years with oral cavity squamous cell carcinoma. CDR3s include the opening cysteine and the closing phenylalanine or tryptophan. D genes are given only for firm matches.

V: TRBV9; D: TRBD1; J: TRBJ2-5; CDR3: CASSPGGETQYF
V: TRBV5-4; D: .; J: TRBJ2-5; CDR3: CASSLQEQETQYF
V: TRBV5-1; D: .; J: TRBJ2-7; CDR3: CASSSIYEQYF
V: TRBV10-3; D: .; J: TRBJ1-1; CDR3: CAISGGQGFTEAFF
V: TRBV5-5; D: TRBD1; J: TRBJ1-1; CDR3: CASSLFEGASEAFF
V: TRBV5-1; D: TRBD1; J: TRBJ1-1; CDR3: CASSPGQGLSTEAFF
V: TRBV10-3; D: TRBD1; J: TRBJ2-6; CDR3: CASGPGQGISGANVLTF
V: TRBV18; D: .; J: TRBJ1-5; CDR3: CASSAEARLAQPQHF
V: TRBV19; D: .; J: TRBJ1-1; CDR3: CASSIGRNTEAFF
V: TRBV21-1; D: .; J: TRBJ1-5; CDR3: CASSKPPGTAHSNQPQHF